The T cell receptor (beta chain) described here comes from a study of Graves' ophthalmopathy and Graves' hyperthyroidism. Amplification from RNA transcripts yielded the TCR beta CDR3 regions. The first-round RT-PCR employed HTBI primers together with the Qiagen OneStep RT-PCR kit. A multiplex PCR was then performed as the second round. MiXCR, run by TCRdb on the multiplex PCR reads, gives a single entry per CDR3 protein. This sample has hundreds of thousands of distinct CDR3 sequences, with over 20% found just once. Study-wide points: Among thyroid clonotypes expanded above 0.001 frequency, most also appeared in blood.

Looked up from germline, CDR1 is MNHEY and CDR2 is SVGAGI. This CDR3 is 15 amino acids long. Between the trimmed V and J ends, which lost 0 bases and 4 bases, there was a span of 13 bases. This clonotype has ten or more counts. Its antigen remains unknown. Material: peripheral blood. The origin of this receptor is a woman younger than 35 with stable Graves' hyperthyroidism. Some clones in this sample may be carry-over from other donors' samples. This rearrangement joins TRBV6-5 to TRBJ2-7; D ambiguous. The CDR3 coding sequence is TGTGCCAGCAGTTACTCCCCTTCCAGTAGGTACGAGCAGTACTTC. Its translation is CASSYSPSSRYEQYF.